This T cell receptor (beta chain) was found in a study of T cell changes during pregnancy in multiple sclerosis. CDR1 and CDR2 (germline): KGHSY, FQNENV. Trimming took off 5 bases at V and 3 bases at J, with 10 bases between the two ends. The CDR3 spans 13 residues. Data came from immunoSEQ multiplex PCR; TCRdb stores just in-frame clones and leaves some out. This table holds about 110,000 clones, less than 95% found once. Sequencing was performed on peripheral blood, taken after pregnancy. This sequence was found in a female donor with multiple sclerosis, enrolled in a pregnancy study. This rearrangement joins TRBV16 to TRBJ1-2; a possible D gene is TRBD1 (6 bases). CDR3 coding DNA: TGTGCCAGCAGCTCGACAGGAGACTATGGCTACACCTTC. Its protein is CASSSTGDYGYTF.